This TCR beta chain was observed in a study of PD-L1 blockade in urothelial cancer (TCRdb year 2017). Describing the broader study: All patients started therapy at some point between 2014 and 2016 and received atezolizumab 1,200 mg intravenously every 3 weeks. Patients had an ECOG performance status of 0 or 1 and had received between 0 and 3 prior chemotherapy regimens. The study was an exploratory multi-omic analysis of somatic, immune and clinical correlates of response to PD-L1 blockade with atezolizumab in urothelial cancer. Blood samples yielded a median of 141,255 T cells and approximately 83,000 unique TCRs, with median clonality 0.080. Durable clinical benefit meant progression-free survival longer than 6 months, and TCR features were also tested against progression-free and overall survival. Blood samples were analyzed 3 weeks after the start of treatment (second dose) and 6 weeks after the start of treatment. About 90% of the roughly 29 patients were identified as males with urothelial cancer of bladder origin, and a prior smoking history was reported by 18 of 29 patients. Durable clinical benefit was achieved by nine patients but not by the remaining 20. Pretreatment tumor samples and matched peripheral blood, collected serially before and after atezolizumab treatment, underwent TCR sequencing. Some 29 patients had pretreatment blood TCR-seq, 24 had at least one posttreatment blood collection, and 24 had tumor TCR-seq. In the same patients, whole exome sequencing and RNA sequencing of pretreatment tumors were performed in addition to TCR sequencing.

Synthetic TCR analog templates were spiked into each PCR to estimate absolute template abundance from read counts. Using the immunoSEQ assay, TCRbeta CDR3 regions were amplified from genomic DNA with bias-controlled V and J gene primers. Sequencing of rearranged TCRbeta segments was performed at approximately 20X coverage. The original methods were these. Sequencing errors were corrected by clustering, and CDR3s were annotated against IMGT so that V, D and J genes could be assigned. Downstream analyses used only productive TCRbeta rearrangements and left out out-of-frame or stop-codon sequences. To compute clonality, Shannon entropy was normalized by the log of the number of unique productive sequences and then subtracted from one. Clones differing between time points or between blood and tumor were identified using Fisher's exact test with Benjamini-Hochberg correction, with an adjusted p below 0.01 applied as the threshold. The immuneACCESS repertoire file appears here via TCRdb, limited to in-frame rearrangements. These files lack a portion of the clones; in checked studies, under half of the deficit traces to unresolved V genes, and the cause of the others is not known. V and J calls and clone size come straight from that table; D and trimming were deduced from the DNA. The sample data list around 100,000 clones, and under 95% of these were observed just once. Of the sample, 3% to 4.5% is held by the ten largest clones.

There are 16 amino acids in the CDR3, from cysteine to phenylalanine inclusive. The DNA shown is the 48-base CDR3, in frame from base 1. Taken from the germline V gene, the CDR1 and CDR2 loops are SGHRS and YFSETQ. V trim: 3 bases; J trim: 2 bases; unmatched bases: 2. Note on this clone: Its antigen target is currently unknown. Base-call qualities are not available, and no considerably larger clone is one nucleotide away.

The study at large found these results: At 3 weeks after the start of treatment, tumor-associated TCR clones in peripheral blood had expanded more in patients with durable benefit (n ≈ 20, p = 0.022). Improved progression-free and overall survival was found to be associated with pretreatment peripheral blood TCR clonality below the median. Small sample size (n ≈ 29) and many exploratory analyses mean the results are intended to be hypothesis-generating.

Reading the label with the study, this specimen's time point is: peripheral blood 6 weeks after treatment start. The cohort included roughly 29 patients with locally advanced or metastatic urothelial carcinoma who were treated at Memorial Sloan Kettering on a trial protocol. Peripheral blood mononuclear cells were collected pretreatment and during treatment, with between 1 and 8 total time points per patient. The Qiagen DNeasy Blood extraction kit was used to purify genomic DNA from total PBMCs and tumor samples. PBMCs were collected pretreatment and during treatment, and were isolated and stored as previously described.

The sequence links TRBV5-1 to TRBJ2-3; TRBD2 lines up with 14 middle nucleotides. This TCR came from a man between 60 and 70 years old with urothelial cancer. The sample consisted of PBMCs, taken around atezolizumab (anti-PD-L1) treatment. The DNA sequence follows: TGCGCCAGCAGCTCGGGACTAGCGGGGGTCACAGATACGCAGTATTTT. The resulting protein is CASSSGLAGVTDTQYF.